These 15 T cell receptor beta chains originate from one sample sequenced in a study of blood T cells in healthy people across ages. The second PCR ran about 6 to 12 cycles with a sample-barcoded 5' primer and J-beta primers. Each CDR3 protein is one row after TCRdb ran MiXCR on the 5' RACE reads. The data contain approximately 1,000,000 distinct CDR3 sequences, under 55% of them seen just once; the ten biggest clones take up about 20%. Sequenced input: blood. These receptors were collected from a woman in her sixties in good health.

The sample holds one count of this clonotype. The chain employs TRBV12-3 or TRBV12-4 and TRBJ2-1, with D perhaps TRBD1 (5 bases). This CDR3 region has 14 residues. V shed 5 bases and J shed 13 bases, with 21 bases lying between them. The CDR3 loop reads CASSPLTGYETQFF. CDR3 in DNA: TGTGCCAGCAGTCCCCTCACAGGTTACGAGACCCAGTTCTTC.

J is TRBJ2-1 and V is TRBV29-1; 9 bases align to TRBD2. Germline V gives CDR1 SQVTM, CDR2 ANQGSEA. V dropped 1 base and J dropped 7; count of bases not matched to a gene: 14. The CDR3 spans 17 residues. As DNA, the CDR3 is TGCAGCGTTGAAGTACCTTTATTTAGCGGGAGAGGGAATGAGCAGTTCTTC. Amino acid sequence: CSVEVPLFSGRGNEQFF.

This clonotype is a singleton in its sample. The CDR3 sequence: CASSSGQGAREQYF. In DNA, the CDR3 is TGTGCCAGCAGCTCGGGACAGGGGGCTCGGGAGCAGTACTTC. V and J are TRBV6-2 or TRBV6-3 and TRBJ2-4, with 12 bases matching TRBD1. V lost 6 bases and J lost 13; bases outside the gene matches: 10. Germline V CDR1 and CDR2: MNHEY, SVGEGT. The CDR3 runs to 14 residues.

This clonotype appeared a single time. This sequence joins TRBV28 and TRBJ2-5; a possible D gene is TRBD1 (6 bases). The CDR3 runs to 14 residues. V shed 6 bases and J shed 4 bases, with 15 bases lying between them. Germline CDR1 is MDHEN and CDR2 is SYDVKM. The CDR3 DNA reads TGTGCCAGCAGCAAGCAGGGGTACGCAGAGACCCAGTACTTC. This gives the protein CASSKQGYAETQYF.

The CDR3: CAISESGGTGVIDTQYF. The CDR3 bases are TGTGCCATCAGTGAGTCGGGCGGGACAGGGGTTATAGATACGCAGTATTTT. The V gene is TRBV10-3, the J gene TRBJ2-3; 10 nucleotides align to TRBD1. Losses at the gene ends were 0 bases for V and 5 bases for J; bases not matched to a gene: 8. This CDR3 has 17 residues. The V gene's germline CDR1 is ENHRY and CDR2 SYGVKD.

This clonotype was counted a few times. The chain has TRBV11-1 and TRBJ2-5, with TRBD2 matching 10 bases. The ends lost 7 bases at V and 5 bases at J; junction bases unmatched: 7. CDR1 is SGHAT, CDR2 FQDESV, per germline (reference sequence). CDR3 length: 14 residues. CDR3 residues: CASNLAGEWETQYF. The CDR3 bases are TGTGCCAGCAACCTAGCGGGAGAATGGGAGACCCAGTACTTC.

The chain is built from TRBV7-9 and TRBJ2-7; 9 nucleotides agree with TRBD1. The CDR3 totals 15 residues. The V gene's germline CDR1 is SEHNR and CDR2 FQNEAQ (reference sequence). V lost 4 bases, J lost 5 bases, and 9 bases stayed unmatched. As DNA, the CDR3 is TGTGCCAGCAGCTACCCGGGACAGGGCAACCACGAGCAGTACTTC. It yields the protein CASSYPGQGNHEQYF.

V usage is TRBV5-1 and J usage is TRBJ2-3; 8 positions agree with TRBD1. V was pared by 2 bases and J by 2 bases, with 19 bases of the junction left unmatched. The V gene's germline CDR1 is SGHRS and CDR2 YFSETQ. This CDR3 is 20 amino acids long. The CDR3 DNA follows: TGCGCCAGCAGCTTCCTCCATTATTCGGGACAGGCCAAATTCACAGATACGCAGTATTTT. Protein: CASSFLHYSGQAKFTDTQYF.

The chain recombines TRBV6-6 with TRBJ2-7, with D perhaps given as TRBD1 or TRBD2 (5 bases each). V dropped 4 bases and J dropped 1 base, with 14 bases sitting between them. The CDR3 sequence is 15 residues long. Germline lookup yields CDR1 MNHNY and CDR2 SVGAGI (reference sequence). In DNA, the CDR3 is TGTGCCAGCAGTTTGGGGGATGTGACGTCCTACGAGCAGTACTTC. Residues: CASSLGDVTSYEQYF.

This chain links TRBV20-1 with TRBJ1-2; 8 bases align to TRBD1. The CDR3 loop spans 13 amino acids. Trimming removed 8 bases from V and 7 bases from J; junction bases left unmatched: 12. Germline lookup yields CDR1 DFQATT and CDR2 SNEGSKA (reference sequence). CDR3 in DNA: TGCAGTACGGTACCTCAGGGGGCGCGTGGCTACACCTTC. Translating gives CSTVPQGARGYTF.

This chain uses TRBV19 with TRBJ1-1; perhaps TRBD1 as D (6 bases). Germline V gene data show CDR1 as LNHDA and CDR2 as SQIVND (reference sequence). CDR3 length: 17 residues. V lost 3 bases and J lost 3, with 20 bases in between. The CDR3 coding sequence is TGTGCCAGTAGTATGGTCGCGCCAGGGGTTGGGGACACTGAAGCTTTCTTT. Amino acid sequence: CASSMVAPGVGDTEAFF.

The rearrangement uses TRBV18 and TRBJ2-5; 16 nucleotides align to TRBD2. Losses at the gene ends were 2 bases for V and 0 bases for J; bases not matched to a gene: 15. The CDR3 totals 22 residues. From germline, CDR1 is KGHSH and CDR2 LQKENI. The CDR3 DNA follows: TGTGCCAGCTCACCAAAGGGACTAGCGGGAGGGTCCATCGAAGACTACCAAGAGACCCAGTACTTC. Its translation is CASSPKGLAGGSIEDYQETQYF.

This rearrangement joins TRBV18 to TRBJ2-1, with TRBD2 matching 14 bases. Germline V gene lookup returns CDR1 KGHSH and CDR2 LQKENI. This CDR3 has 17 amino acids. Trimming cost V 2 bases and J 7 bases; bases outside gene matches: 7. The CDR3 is CASSPWTSGRIPNEQFF. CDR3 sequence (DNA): TGTGCCAGCTCACCATGGACTAGCGGGAGGATTCCGAATGAGCAGTTCTTC.

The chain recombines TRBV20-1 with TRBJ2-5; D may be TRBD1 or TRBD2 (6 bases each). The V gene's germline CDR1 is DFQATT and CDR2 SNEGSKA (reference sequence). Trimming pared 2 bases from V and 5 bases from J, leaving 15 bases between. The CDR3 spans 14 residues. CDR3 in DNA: TGCAGTGCTAGACTTAGCGGAGGGGGGGAGACCCAGTACTTC. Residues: CSARLSGGGETQYF.

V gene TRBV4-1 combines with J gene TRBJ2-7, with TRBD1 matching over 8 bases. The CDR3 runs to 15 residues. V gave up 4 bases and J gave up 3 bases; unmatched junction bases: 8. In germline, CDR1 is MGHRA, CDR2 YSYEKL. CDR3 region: CASSPPRQGFYEQYF. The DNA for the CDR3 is TGCGCCAGCAGCCCCCCCCGACAGGGGTTCTACGAGCAGTACTTC.